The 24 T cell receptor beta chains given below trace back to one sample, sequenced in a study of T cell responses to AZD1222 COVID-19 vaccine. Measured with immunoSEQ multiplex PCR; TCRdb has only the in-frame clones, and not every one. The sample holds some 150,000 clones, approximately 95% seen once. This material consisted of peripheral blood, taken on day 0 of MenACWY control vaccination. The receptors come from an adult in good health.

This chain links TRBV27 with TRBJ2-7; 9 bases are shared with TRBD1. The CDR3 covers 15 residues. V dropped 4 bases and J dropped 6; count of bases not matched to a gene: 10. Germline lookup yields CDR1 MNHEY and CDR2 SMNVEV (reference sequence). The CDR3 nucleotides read TGTGCCAGCAGTTCGCACAGGACAGGGGTTACCGAGCAGTACTTC. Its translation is CASSSHRTGVTEQYF.

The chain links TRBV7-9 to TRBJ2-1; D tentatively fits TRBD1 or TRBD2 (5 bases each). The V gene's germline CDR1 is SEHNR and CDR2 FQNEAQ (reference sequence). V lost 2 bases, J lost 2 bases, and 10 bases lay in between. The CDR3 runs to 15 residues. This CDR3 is CASSLRGTPYNEQFF. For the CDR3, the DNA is TGTGCCAGCAGCTTACGGGGCACCCCCTACAATGAGCAGTTCTTC.

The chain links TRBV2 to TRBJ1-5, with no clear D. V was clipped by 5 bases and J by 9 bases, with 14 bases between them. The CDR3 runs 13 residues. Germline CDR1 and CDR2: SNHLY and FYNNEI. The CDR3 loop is CASSPPPGRPQHF. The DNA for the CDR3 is TGTGCCAGCAGTCCCCCCCCCGGTCGGCCCCAGCATTTT.

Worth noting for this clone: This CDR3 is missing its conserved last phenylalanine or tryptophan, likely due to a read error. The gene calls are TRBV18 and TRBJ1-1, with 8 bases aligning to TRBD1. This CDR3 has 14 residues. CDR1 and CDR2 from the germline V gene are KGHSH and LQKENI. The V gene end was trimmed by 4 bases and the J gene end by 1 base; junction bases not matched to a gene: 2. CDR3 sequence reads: CASSRGQGNTEAFL. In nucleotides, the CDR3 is TGTGCCAGCTCACGTGGACAGGGGAACACTGAAGCTTTCCTT.

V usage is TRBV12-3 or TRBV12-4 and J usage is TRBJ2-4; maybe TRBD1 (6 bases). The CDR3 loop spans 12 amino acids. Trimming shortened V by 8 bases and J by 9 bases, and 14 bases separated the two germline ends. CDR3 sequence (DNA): TGTGCCAGCCAGGGAATAGGGGGCATTCAGTACTTC. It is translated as CASQGIGGIQYF.

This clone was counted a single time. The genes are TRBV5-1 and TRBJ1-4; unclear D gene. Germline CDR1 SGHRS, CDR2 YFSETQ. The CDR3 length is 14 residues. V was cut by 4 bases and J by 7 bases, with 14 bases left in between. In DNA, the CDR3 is TGCGCCAGCAGCGCCGCGCGGGGAAGTGAAAAACTGTTTTTT. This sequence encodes CASSAARGSEKLFF.

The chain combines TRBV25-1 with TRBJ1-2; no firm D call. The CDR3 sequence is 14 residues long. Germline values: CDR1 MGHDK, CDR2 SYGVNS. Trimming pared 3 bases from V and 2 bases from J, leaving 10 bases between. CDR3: CASSDGRVNYGYTF. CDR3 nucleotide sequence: TGTGCCAGCAGTGACGGGAGAGTCAACTATGGCTACACCTTC.

The CDR3, as DNA: TGTGCCAGCAGCCTCACAGGGTTGGACACTGAAGCTTTCTTT. This gives the protein CASSLTGLDTEAFF. V usage is TRBV14 and J usage is TRBJ1-1; D is perhaps TRBD1 (6 bases). There are 14 residues in the CDR3. Germline values: CDR1 SGHDN, CDR2 FVKESK. Between the trimmed V and J ends, which lost 4 bases and 3 bases, there was a span of 12 bases.

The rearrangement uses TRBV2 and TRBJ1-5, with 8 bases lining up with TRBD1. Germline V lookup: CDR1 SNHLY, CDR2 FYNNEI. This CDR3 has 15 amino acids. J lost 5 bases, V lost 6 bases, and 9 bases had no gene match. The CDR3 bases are TGTGCCAGCAGCGGACAGGGTCGATGGGATCAGCCCCAGCATTTT. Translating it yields CASSGQGRWDQPQHF. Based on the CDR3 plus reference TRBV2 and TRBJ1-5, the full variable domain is EPEVTQTPSHQVTQMGQEVILRCVPISNHLYFYWYRQILGQKVEFLVSFYNNEISEKSEIFDDQFSVERPDGSNFTLKIRSTKLEDSAMYFCASSGQGRWDQPQHFGDGTRLSIL.

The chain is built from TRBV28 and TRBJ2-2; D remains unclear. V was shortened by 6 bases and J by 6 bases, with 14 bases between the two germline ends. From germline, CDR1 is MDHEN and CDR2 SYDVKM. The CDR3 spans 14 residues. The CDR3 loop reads CASRDSVSAGELFF. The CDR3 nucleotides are TGTGCCAGCAGAGATTCGGTGTCAGCCGGGGAGCTGTTTTTT. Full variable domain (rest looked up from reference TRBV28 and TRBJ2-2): DVKVTQSSRYLVKRTGEKVFLECVQDMDHENMFWYRQDPGLGLRLIYFSYDVKMKEKGDIPEGYSVSREKKERFSLILESASTNQTSMYLCASRDSVSAGELFFGEGSRLTVL.

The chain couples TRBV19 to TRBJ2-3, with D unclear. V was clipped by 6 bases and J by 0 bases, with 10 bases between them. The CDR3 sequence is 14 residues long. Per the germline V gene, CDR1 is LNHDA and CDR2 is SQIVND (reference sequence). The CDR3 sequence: CASRTLASTDTQYF. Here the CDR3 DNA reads TGTGCCAGTAGAACCCTCGCCAGCACAGATACGCAGTATTTT.

The DNA for the CDR3 is TGCGCCAGCAGCCAAGATCCGCAGGTAGAGACCCAGTACTTC. As protein: CASSQDPQVETQYF. This chain joins TRBV4-1 and TRBJ2-5, with unresolved D. This CDR3 region has 14 residues. Germline V gives CDR1 MGHRA, CDR2 YSYEKL. The V end lost 0 bases, the J end lost 4 bases, and 9 bases lay between the germline ends.

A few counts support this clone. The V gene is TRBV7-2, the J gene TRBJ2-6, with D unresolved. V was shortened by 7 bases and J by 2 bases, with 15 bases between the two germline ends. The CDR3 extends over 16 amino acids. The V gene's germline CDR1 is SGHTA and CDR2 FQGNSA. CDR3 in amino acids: CASTRRTITGANVLTF. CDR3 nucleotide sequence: TGTGCCAGCACCCGCCGGACGATAACTGGGGCCAACGTCCTGACTTTC.

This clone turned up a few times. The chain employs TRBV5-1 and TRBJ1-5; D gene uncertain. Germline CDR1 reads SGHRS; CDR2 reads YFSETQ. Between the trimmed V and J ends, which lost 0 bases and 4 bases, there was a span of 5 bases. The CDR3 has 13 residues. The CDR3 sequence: CASSLGPNQPQHF. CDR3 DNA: TGCGCCAGCAGCTTGGGGCCAAATCAGCCCCAGCATTTT.

The CDR3 DNA reads as TGTGCCAGCAGCTTGGTCAGGGATGGCAATCAGCCCCAGCATTTT. It encodes CASSLVRDGNQPQHF. V gene TRBV5-5 combines with J gene TRBJ1-5; tentative D call: TRBD1 (5 bases). The CDR3 is 15 residues long. The V and J ends lost 0 bases and 2 bases respectively, with 9 bases between them. CDR1 SGHKS and CDR2 YYEKEE come from the germline V gene (reference sequence).

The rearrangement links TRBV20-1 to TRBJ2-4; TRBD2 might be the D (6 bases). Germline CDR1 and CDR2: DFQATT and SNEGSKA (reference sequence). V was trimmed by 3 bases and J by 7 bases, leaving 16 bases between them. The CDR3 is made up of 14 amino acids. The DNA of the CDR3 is TGCAGTGCTAGTAGCGGCCAGAGAGGGAACATTCAGTACTTC. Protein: CSASSGQRGNIQYF.

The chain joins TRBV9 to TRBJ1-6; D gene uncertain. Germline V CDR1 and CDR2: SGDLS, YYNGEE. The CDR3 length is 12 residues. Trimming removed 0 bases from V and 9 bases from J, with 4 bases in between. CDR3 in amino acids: CASSVVGSPLHF. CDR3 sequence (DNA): TGTGCCAGCAGCGTAGTAGGTTCACCCCTCCACTTT.

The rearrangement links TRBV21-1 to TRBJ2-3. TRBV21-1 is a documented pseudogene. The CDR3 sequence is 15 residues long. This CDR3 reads CASNLKVGTPDTQYF. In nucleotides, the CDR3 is TGTGCCAGCAACCTAAAGGTGGGGACCCCAGATACGCAGTATTTT.

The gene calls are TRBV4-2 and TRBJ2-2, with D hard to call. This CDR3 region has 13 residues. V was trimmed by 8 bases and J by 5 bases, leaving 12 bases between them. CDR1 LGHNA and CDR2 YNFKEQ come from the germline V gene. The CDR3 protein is CASGNLGTGELFF. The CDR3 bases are TGTGCCAGCGGGAACCTAGGTACCGGGGAGCTGTTTTTT.

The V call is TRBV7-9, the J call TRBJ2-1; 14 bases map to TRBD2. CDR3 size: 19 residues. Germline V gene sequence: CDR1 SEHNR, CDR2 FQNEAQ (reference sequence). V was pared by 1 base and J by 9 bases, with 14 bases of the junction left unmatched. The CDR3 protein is CASSLDRQGLAGEFSEQFF. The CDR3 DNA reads TGTGCCAGCAGCTTAGATCGTCAGGGACTAGCGGGAGAGTTTAGTGAGCAGTTCTTC.

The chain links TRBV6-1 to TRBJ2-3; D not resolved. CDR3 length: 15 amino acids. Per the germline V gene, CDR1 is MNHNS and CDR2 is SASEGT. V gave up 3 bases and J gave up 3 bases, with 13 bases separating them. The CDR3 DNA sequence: TGTGCCAGCAGTGATGCGAGGAGTGGGACAGATACGCAGTATTTT. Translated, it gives CASSDARSGTDTQYF.

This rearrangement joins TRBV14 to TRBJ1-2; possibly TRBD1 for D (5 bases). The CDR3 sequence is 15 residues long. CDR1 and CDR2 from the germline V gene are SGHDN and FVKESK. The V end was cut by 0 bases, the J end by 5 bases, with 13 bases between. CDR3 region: CASSQDIVTAYGYTF. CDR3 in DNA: TGTGCCAGCAGCCAAGATATCGTGACAGCTTATGGCTACACCTTC.

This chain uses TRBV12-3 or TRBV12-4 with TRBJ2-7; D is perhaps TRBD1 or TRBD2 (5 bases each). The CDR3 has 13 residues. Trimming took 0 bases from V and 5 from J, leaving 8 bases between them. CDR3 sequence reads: CASSLAKGHEQYF. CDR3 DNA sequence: TGTGCCAGCAGTTTAGCCAAGGGACACGAGCAGTACTTC.

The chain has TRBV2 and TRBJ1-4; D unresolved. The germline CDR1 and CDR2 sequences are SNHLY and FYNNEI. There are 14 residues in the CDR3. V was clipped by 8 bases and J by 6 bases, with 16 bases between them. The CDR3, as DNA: TGTGCCAGCCTTGGTGAGATAGGGCATGAAAAACTGTTTTTT. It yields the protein CASLGEIGHEKLFF.